This is a list of T cell receptor beta chains from one sample in a study of neoadjuvant anti-PD-1 for oral cavity cancer. Data came from immunoSEQ multiplex PCR; TCRdb stores just in-frame clones and leaves some out. The sample carries 70,000 to 95,000 clones, around 80% recorded once. This specimen consisted of PBMCs, obtained before nivolumab (anti-PD-1) treatment. These receptors came from a person aged 35 to 85 with oral cavity squamous cell carcinoma. CDR3s include the opening cysteine and the closing phenylalanine or tryptophan. Each record gives: V gene, CDR3 length, D gene, J gene, clone size, CDR3 protein, CDR3 DNA. The D gene is left open where the match is weak. Not every row has a clone size; where given, it reads once, few, many or a size class.

V gene: TRBV4-1; CDR3 length: 13; D gene: .; J gene: TRBJ1-5; clone size: .; CDR3 protein: CASSQALQGPQHF; CDR3 DNA: TGCGCCAGCAGCCAAGCCCTACAAGGACCCCAGCATTTT
V gene: TRBV7-9; CDR3 length: 12; D gene: .; J gene: TRBJ2-7; clone size: .; CDR3 protein: CASRRDSYEQYF; CDR3 DNA: TGTGCCAGCAGGAGGGACTCCTACGAGCAGTACTTC
V gene: TRBV6-1; CDR3 length: 17; D gene: TRBD2; J gene: TRBJ2-4; clone size: .; CDR3 protein: CASSEMGTSGTKNIQYF; CDR3 DNA: TGTGCCAGCAGTGAAATGGGGACTAGCGGGACAAAAAACATTCAGTACTTC
V gene: TRBV4-1; CDR3 length: 14; D gene: TRBD2; J gene: TRBJ2-7; clone size: few; CDR3 protein: CASSEREGRNEQYF; CDR3 DNA: TGCGCCAGCAGCGAGCGGGAGGGCCGGAACGAGCAGTACTTC
V gene: TRBV7-3; CDR3 length: 16; D gene: TRBD2; J gene: TRBJ2-7; clone size: .; CDR3 protein: CASSLPTSGSSYEQYF; CDR3 DNA: TGTGCCAGCAGCTTGCCGACTAGCGGGAGCTCCTACGAGCAGTACTTC
V gene: TRBV6-6; CDR3 length: 15; D gene: TRBD1; J gene: TRBJ2-2; clone size: .; CDR3 protein: CASSRAGGNTGELFF; CDR3 DNA: TGTGCCAGCAGCCGAGCAGGGGGCAACACCGGGGAGCTGTTTTTT
V gene: TRBV6-1; CDR3 length: 17; D gene: .; J gene: TRBJ1-1; clone size: .; CDR3 protein: CASSDHPGTRGNTEAFF; CDR3 DNA: TGTGCCAGCAGTGACCACCCCGGGACGCGCGGGAACACTGAAGCTTTCTTT
V gene: TRBV7-7; CDR3 length: 13; D gene: .; J gene: TRBJ2-3; clone size: .; CDR3 protein: CASSPGLTDTQYF; CDR3 DNA: TGTGCTAGCAGCCCGGGACTCACAGATACGCAGTATTTT
V gene: TRBV25-1; CDR3 length: 15; D gene: TRBD1; J gene: TRBJ1-5; clone size: .; CDR3 protein: CASSDQGASNQPQHF; CDR3 DNA: TGTGCCAGCAGTGATCAGGGGGCGAGCAATCAGCCCCAGCATTTT
V gene: TRBV7-9; CDR3 length: 16; D gene: TRBD1; J gene: TRBJ1-1; clone size: .; CDR3 protein: CASSLGMGGGITEAFF; CDR3 DNA: TGTGCCAGCAGCTTAGGAATGGGAGGGGGCATCACTGAAGCTTTCTTT
V gene: TRBV2; CDR3 length: 15; D gene: TRBD1; J gene: TRBJ1-2; clone size: .; CDR3 protein: CASSGGAGGSYGYTF; CDR3 DNA: TGTGCCAGCAGTGGAGGGGCAGGGGGCTCCTATGGCTACACCTTC
V gene: TRBV19; CDR3 length: 17; D gene: .; J gene: TRBJ1-5; clone size: .; CDR3 protein: CASSIEGQPYSNQPQHF; CDR3 DNA: TGTGCCAGTAGTATAGAAGGACAGCCTTATAGCAATCAGCCCCAGCATTTT
V gene: TRBV6-1; CDR3 length: 16; D gene: .; J gene: TRBJ1-3; clone size: .; CDR3 protein: CASSELGLLNGNTIYF; CDR3 DNA: TGTGCCAGCAGTGAACTGGGCTTGCTCAATGGAAACACCATATATTTT
V gene: TRBV29-1; CDR3 length: 14; D gene: TRBD2; J gene: TRBJ2-7; clone size: .; CDR3 protein: CSVLTSGRANEQYF; CDR3 DNA: TGCAGCGTTCTTACTAGCGGGAGGGCCAACGAGCAGTACTTC
V gene: TRBV5-1; CDR3 length: 15; D gene: .; J gene: TRBJ2-2; clone size: .; CDR3 protein: CASSLGDGATGELFF; CDR3 DNA: TGCGCCAGCAGCTTGGGGGACGGTGCCACCGGGGAGCTGTTTTTT
V gene: TRBV18; CDR3 length: 14; D gene: .; J gene: TRBJ2-3; clone size: .; CDR3 protein: CASSRSQLTDTQYF; CDR3 DNA: TGTGCCAGCTCACGGAGTCAGCTCACAGATACGCAGTATTTT
V gene: TRBV2; CDR3 length: 13; D gene: .; J gene: TRBJ2-4; clone size: .; CDR3 protein: CASSGQIKNIQYF; CDR3 DNA: TGTGCCAGCTCCGGACAGATAAAAAACATTCAGTACTTC
V gene: TRBV30; CDR3 length: 14; D gene: .; J gene: TRBJ2-1; clone size: .; CDR3 protein: CAWSVGGVNNEQFF; CDR3 DNA: TGTGCCTGGAGTGTAGGAGGCGTAAACAATGAGCAGTTCTTC
V gene: TRBV7-6; CDR3 length: 15; D gene: TRBD2; J gene: TRBJ2-1; clone size: .; CDR3 protein: CASSLTPIGRDEQFF; CDR3 DNA: TGTGCCAGCAGCTTAACCCCAATAGGGAGGGATGAGCAGTTCTTC
V gene: TRBV30; CDR3 length: 14; D gene: .; J gene: TRBJ2-7; clone size: .; CDR3 protein: CACLGTSLRYEQYF; CDR3 DNA: TGTGCCTGCCTCGGGACATCCCTTCGCTACGAGCAGTACTTC
V gene: TRBV2; CDR3 length: 16; D gene: TRBD1; J gene: TRBJ1-1; clone size: .; CDR3 protein: CASSERGTERNTEAFF; CDR3 DNA: TGTGCCAGCAGTGAAAGGGGGACAGAGCGGAACACTGAAGCTTTCTTT
V gene: TRBV2; CDR3 length: 13; D gene: TRBD1; J gene: TRBJ1-2; clone size: once; CDR3 protein: CASMGQANYGYTF; CDR3 DNA: TGTGCCAGCATGGGACAGGCCAACTATGGCTACACCTTC
V gene: TRBV4-1; CDR3 length: 15; D gene: .; J gene: TRBJ1-1; clone size: .; CDR3 protein: CASSLQLEGNTEAFF; CDR3 DNA: TGCGCCAGCAGCCTCCAGTTAGAGGGGAACACTGAAGCTTTCTTT
V gene: TRBV30; CDR3 length: 13; D gene: .; J gene: TRBJ2-7; clone size: .; CDR3 protein: CAWSSDQGGEQYF; CDR3 DNA: TGTGCCTGGTCGTCGGACCAGGGGGGCGAGCAGTACTTC
V gene: TRBV9; CDR3 length: 17; D gene: TRBD1; J gene: TRBJ2-3; clone size: .; CDR3 protein: CASSVGGTGISTDTQYF; CDR3 DNA: TGTGCCAGCAGCGTAGGAGGGACAGGGATCTCCACAGATACGCAGTATTTT
V gene: TRBV19; CDR3 length: 17; D gene: .; J gene: TRBJ2-7; clone size: .; CDR3 protein: CASSIGLSTAGVDEQYF; CDR3 DNA: TGTGCCAGTAGTATAGGCCTCTCGACAGCAGGTGTGGACGAGCAGTACTTC
V gene: TRBV5-6; CDR3 length: 13; D gene: .; J gene: TRBJ2-3; clone size: .; CDR3 protein: CASSFGRTDTQYF; CDR3 DNA: TGTGCCAGCAGCTTTGGTCGCACAGATACGCAGTATTTT
V gene: TRBV7-8; CDR3 length: 13; D gene: .; J gene: TRBJ2-3; clone size: .; CDR3 protein: CASSSLAGDTQYF; CDR3 DNA: TGTGCCAGCAGCTCTCTGGCTGGAGATACGCAGTATTTT
V gene: TRBV5-6; CDR3 length: 14; D gene: .; J gene: TRBJ1-1; clone size: .; CDR3 protein: CASSLGRSNTEAFF; CDR3 DNA: TGTGCCAGCAGCTTGGGACGATCGAACACTGAAGCTTTCTTT
V gene: TRBV4-2; CDR3 length: 13; D gene: TRBD1; J gene: TRBJ2-5; clone size: .; CDR3 protein: CASSLDRGETQYF; CDR3 DNA: TGTGCCAGCAGCCTGGACAGGGGAGAGACCCAGTACTTC
V gene: TRBV7-8; CDR3 length: 12; D gene: .; J gene: TRBJ1-1; clone size: once; CDR3 protein: CASSLGLGEAFF; CDR3 DNA: TGTGCCAGCAGCTTAGGTCTTGGGGAAGCTTTCTTT
V gene: TRBV2; CDR3 length: 16; D gene: TRBD2; J gene: TRBJ2-3; clone size: .; CDR3 protein: CASRETSGRVGDTQYF; CDR3 DNA: TGTGCCAGCAGGGAGACTAGCGGGAGGGTTGGAGATACGCAGTATTTT
V gene: TRBV5-4; CDR3 length: 14; D gene: .; J gene: TRBJ2-7; clone size: many; CDR3 protein: CASSLAGVAYEQYF; CDR3 DNA: TGTGCCAGCAGCTTGGCGGGTGTCGCCTACGAGCAGTACTTC
V gene: TRBV10-3; CDR3 length: 15; D gene: .; J gene: TRBJ2-7; clone size: .; CDR3 protein: CAISESPTSSYEQYF; CDR3 DNA: TGTGCCATCAGTGAGTCTCCCACCTCCTCCTACGAGCAGTACTTC
V gene: TRBV7-8; CDR3 length: 15; D gene: TRBD1; J gene: TRBJ1-5; clone size: .; CDR3 protein: CASSPQGAGNQPQHF; CDR3 DNA: TGTGCCAGCAGCCCCCAGGGGGCCGGGAATCAGCCCCAGCATTTT
V gene: TRBV5-5; CDR3 length: 15; D gene: .; J gene: TRBJ2-5; clone size: .; CDR3 protein: CASSLEPAFQETQYF; CDR3 DNA: TGTGCCAGCAGCTTGGAGCCAGCCTTCCAAGAGACCCAGTACTTC
V gene: TRBV29-1; CDR3 length: 13; D gene: .; J gene: TRBJ2-5; clone size: once; CDR3 protein: CSVRGGRGETQYF; CDR3 DNA: TGCAGCGTCAGAGGAGGCAGGGGTGAGACCCAGTACTTC
V gene: TRBV5-1; CDR3 length: 17; D gene: .; J gene: TRBJ2-2; clone size: few; CDR3 protein: CASSLGRGPGNTGELFF; CDR3 DNA: TGCGCCAGCAGCTTGGGAAGAGGGCCCGGGAACACCGGGGAGCTGTTTTTT
V gene: TRBV6-6; CDR3 length: 14; D gene: TRBD1; J gene: TRBJ1-5; clone size: .; CDR3 protein: CASRPGGARQPQHF; CDR3 DNA: TGTGCCAGCAGACCAGGGGGGGCACGGCAGCCCCAGCATTTT
V gene: TRBV6-1; CDR3 length: 13; D gene: .; J gene: TRBJ1-2; clone size: .; CDR3 protein: CASSEVKENGYTF; CDR3 DNA: TGTGCCAGCAGTGAAGTCAAGGAAAATGGCTACACCTTC
V gene: TRBV30; CDR3 length: 13; D gene: TRBD1; J gene: TRBJ2-7; clone size: .; CDR3 protein: CAWTQGTVYEQYF; CDR3 DNA: TGTGCCTGGACCCAAGGGACAGTATACGAGCAGTACTTC
V gene: TRBV19; CDR3 length: 13; D gene: .; J gene: TRBJ1-2; clone size: few; CDR3 protein: CASSPAGDYGYTF; CDR3 DNA: TGTGCCAGTAGTCCCGCGGGGGACTATGGCTACACCTTC
V gene: TRBV25-1; CDR3 length: 11; D gene: .; J gene: TRBJ2-7; clone size: few; CDR3 protein: CASSEAYEQYF; CDR3 DNA: TGTGCCAGCAGTGAGGCGTACGAGCAGTACTTC
V gene: TRBV5-6; CDR3 length: 16; D gene: TRBD2; J gene: TRBJ2-1; clone size: .; CDR3 protein: CASRTSGRAKGGEQFF; CDR3 DNA: TGTGCCAGCCGGACTAGCGGGAGGGCCAAAGGCGGTGAGCAGTTCTTC
V gene: TRBV5-3; CDR3 length: 15; D gene: .; J gene: TRBJ2-5; clone size: .; CDR3 protein: CARSPRTRRWETQYF; CDR3 DNA: TGTGCCAGAAGCCCACGGACACGGCGATGGGAGACCCAGTACTTC
V gene: TRBV19; CDR3 length: 18; D gene: TRBD2; J gene: TRBJ2-4; clone size: once; CDR3 protein: CASSMPAGKGVAKNIQYF; CDR3 DNA: TGTGCCAGTAGTATGCCAGCGGGAAAAGGGGTAGCCAAAAACATTCAGTACTTC
V gene: TRBV6-1; CDR3 length: 15; D gene: .; J gene: TRBJ1-5; clone size: .; CDR3 protein: CASRPGLKDYQPQHF; CDR3 DNA: TGTGCCAGCAGGCCGGGACTTAAGGATTATCAGCCCCAGCATTTT
V gene: TRBV28; CDR3 length: 15; D gene: TRBD1; J gene: TRBJ1-2; clone size: once; CDR3 protein: CASSPGTGGGVGYTF; CDR3 DNA: TGTGCCAGCAGTCCTGGGACAGGGGGAGGTGTTGGCTACACCTTC